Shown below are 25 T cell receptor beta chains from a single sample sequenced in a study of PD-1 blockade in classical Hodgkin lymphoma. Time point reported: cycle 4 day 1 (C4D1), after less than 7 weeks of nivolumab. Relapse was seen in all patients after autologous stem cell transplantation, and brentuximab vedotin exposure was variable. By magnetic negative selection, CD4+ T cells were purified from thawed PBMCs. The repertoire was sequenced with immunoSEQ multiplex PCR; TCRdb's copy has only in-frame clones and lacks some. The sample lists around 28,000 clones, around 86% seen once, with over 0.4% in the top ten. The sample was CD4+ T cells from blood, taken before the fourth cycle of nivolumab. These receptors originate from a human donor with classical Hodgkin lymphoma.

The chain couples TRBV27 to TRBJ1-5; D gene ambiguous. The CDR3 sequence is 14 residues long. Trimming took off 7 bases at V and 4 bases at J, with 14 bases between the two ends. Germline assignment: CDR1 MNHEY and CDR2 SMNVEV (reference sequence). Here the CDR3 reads CASIGILGNQPQHF. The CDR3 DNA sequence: TGTGCCAGCATCGGGATACTAGGAAATCAGCCCCAGCATTTT.

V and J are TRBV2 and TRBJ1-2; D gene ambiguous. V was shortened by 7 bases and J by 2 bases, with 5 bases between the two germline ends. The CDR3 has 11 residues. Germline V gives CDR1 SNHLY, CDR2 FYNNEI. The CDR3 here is CASIPNYGYTF. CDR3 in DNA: TGTGCCAGCATCCCGAACTATGGCTACACCTTC. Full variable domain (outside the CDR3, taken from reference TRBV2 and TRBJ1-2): EPEVTQTPSHQVTQMGQEVILRCVPISNHLYFYWYRQILGQKVEFLVSFYNNEISEKSEIFDDQFSVERPDGSNFTLKIRSTKLEDSAMYFCASIPNYGYTFGSGTRLTVV.

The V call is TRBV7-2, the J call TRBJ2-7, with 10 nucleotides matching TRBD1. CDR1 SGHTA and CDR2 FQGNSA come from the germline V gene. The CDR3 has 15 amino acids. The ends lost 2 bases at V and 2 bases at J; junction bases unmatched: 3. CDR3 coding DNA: TGTGCCAGCAGCTTATCGGGACAGGGGACCTACGAGCAGTACTTC. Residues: CASSLSGQGTYEQYF.

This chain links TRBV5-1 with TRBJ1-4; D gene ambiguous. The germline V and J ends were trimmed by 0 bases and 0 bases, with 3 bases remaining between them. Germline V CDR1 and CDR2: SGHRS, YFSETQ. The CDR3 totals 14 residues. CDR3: CASSLVSTNEKLFF. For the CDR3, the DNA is TGCGCCAGCAGCTTGGTCTCAACTAATGAAAAACTGTTTTTT.

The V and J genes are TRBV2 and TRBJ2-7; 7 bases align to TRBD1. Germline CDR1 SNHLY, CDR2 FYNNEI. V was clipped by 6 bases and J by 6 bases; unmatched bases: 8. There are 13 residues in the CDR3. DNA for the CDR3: TGTGCCAGCAGCCAACAGGGGTCGGGCGAGCAGTACTTC. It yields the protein CASSQQGSGEQYF.

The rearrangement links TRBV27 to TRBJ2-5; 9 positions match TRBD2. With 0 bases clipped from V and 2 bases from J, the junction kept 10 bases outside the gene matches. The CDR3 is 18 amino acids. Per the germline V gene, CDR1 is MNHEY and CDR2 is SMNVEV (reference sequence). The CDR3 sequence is CASSLSMVGTSSQETQYF. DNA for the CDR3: TGTGCCAGCAGTTTATCGATGGTAGGGACTAGCAGTCAAGAGACCCAGTACTTC.

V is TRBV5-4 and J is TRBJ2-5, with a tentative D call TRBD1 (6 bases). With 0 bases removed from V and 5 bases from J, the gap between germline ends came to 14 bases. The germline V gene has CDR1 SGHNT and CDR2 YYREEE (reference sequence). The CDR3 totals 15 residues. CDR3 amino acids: CASSLGQGTVETQYF. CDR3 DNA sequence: TGTGCCAGCAGCTTGGGTCAGGGGACGGTGGAGACCCAGTACTTC.

In DNA form, the CDR3 reads TGTGCCAGCACCCGGACAGGTTTGATTTTTATAGCTGAAGCTTTCTTT. It yields the protein CASTRTGLIFIAEAFF. This chain connects TRBV6-6 to TRBJ1-1, with 7 bases identical to TRBD1. J lost 6 bases, V lost 7 bases, and 17 bases had no gene match. The CDR3 has 16 residues. The V gene's germline CDR1 is MNHNY and CDR2 SVGAGI (reference sequence).

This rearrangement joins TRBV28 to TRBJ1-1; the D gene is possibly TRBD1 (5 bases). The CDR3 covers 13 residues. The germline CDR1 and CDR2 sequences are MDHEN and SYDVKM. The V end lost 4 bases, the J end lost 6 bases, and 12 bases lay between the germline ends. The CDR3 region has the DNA TGTGCCAGCAGTTCTCCAGGGCGGGCTGAAGCTTTCTTT. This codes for CASSSPGRAEAFF. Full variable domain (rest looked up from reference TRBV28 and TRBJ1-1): DVKVTQSSRYLVKRTGEKVFLECVQDMDHENMFWYRQDPGLGLRLIYFSYDVKMKEKGDIPEGYSVSREKKERFSLILESASTNQTSMYLCASSSPGRAEAFFGQGTRLTVV.

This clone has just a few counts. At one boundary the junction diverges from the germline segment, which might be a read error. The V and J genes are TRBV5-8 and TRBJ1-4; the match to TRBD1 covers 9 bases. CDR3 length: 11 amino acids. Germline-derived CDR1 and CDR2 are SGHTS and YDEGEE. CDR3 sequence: CASSFGGTGRF. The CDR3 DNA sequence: TGTGCCAGCAGCTTCGGAGGGACAGGGAGGTTT. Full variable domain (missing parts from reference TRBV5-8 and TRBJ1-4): EAGVTQSPTHLIKTRGQQATLRCSPISGHTSVYWYQQALGLGLQFLLWYDEGEERNRGNFPPRFSGRQFPNYSSELNVNALELEDSALYLCASSFGGTGRFGSGTQLSVL.

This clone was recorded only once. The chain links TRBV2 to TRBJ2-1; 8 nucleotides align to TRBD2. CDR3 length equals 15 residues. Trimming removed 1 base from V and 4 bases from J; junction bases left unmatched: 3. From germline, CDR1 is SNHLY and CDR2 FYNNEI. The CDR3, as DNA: TGTGCCAGCAGTGAAGAAGCGGGAGTATACAATGAGCAGTTCTTC. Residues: CASSEEAGVYNEQFF.

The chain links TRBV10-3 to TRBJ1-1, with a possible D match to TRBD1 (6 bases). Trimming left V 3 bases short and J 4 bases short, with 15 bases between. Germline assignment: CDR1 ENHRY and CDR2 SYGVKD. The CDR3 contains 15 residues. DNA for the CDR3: TGTGCCATCAGTGATGGGGGGGCTAGAAGCACTGAAGCTTTCTTT. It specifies CAISDGGARSTEAFF.

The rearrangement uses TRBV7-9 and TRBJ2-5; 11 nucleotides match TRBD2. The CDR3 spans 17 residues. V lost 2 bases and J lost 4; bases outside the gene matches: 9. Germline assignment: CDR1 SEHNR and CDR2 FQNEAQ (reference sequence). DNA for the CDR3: TGTGCCAGCAGCTTATCTGGGACTAGCGGTCCCGGAGAGACCCAGTACTTC. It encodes CASSLSGTSGPGETQYF.

For the CDR3, the DNA is TGTGCCAGCAGCCGAACGACAGGGTTGTCCTACAATGAGCAGTTCTTC. It codes for CASSRTTGLSYNEQFF. This chain links TRBV14 with TRBJ2-1; 7 bases match TRBD1. Germline V CDR1 and CDR2: SGHDN, FVKESK. V shed 4 bases, J shed 1 base, and the junction held 7 bases outside the gene matches. CDR3 length equals 16 residues.

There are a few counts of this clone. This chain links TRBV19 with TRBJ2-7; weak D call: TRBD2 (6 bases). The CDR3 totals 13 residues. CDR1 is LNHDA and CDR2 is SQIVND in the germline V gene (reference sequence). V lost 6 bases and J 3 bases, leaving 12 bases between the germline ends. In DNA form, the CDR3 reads TGTGCCAGTAGCACGATGACTAGCTACGAGCAGTACTTC. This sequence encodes CASSTMTSYEQYF.

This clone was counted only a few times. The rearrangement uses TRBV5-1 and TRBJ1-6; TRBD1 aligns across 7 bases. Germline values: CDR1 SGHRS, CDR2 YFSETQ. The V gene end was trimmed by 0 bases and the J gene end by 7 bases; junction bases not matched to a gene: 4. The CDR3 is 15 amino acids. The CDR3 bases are TGCGCCAGCAGCTTGGGACAGGGACCCAATTCACCCCTCCACTTT. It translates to CASSLGQGPNSPLHF.

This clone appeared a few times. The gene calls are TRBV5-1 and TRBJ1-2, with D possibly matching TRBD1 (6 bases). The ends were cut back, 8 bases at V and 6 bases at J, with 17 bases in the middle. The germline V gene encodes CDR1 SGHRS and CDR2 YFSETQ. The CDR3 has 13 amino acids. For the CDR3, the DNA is TGCGCCAGTTTCCGACAGGTTGGTGATGGCTACACCTTC. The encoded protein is CASFRQVGDGYTF.

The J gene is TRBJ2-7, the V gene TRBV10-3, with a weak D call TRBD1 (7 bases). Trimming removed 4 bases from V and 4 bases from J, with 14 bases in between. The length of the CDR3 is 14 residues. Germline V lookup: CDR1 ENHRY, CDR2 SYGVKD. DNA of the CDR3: TGTGCCATCAGTGGCGGGACAGTCTTTTACGAGCAGTACTTC. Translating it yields CAISGGTVFYEQYF.

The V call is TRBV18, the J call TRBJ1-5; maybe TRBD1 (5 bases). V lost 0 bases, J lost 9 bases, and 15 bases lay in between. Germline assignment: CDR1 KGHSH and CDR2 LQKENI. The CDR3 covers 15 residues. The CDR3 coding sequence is TGTGCCAGCTCACCACCGGGAACGGGGGTTGCGCCCCAGCATTTT. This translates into CASSPPGTGVAPQHF.

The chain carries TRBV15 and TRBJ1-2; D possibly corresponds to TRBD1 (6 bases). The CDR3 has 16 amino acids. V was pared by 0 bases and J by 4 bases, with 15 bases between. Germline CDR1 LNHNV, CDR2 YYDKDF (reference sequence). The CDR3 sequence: CATSRDKVQGIYGYTF. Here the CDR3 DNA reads TGTGCCACCAGCAGAGATAAGGTTCAGGGGATCTATGGCTACACCTTC.

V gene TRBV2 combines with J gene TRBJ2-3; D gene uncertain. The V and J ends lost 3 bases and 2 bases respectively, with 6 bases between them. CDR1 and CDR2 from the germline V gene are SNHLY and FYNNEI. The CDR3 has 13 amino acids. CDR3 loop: CASSDQNTDTQYF. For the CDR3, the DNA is TGTGCCAGCAGTGACCAAAACACAGATACGCAGTATTTT.

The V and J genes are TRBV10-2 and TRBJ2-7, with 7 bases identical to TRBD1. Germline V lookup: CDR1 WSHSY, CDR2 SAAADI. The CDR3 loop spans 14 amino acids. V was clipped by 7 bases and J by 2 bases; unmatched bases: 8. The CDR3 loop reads CASNYGTAAYEQYF. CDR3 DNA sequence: TGCGCCAGCAACTATGGGACAGCTGCCTACGAGCAGTACTTC.

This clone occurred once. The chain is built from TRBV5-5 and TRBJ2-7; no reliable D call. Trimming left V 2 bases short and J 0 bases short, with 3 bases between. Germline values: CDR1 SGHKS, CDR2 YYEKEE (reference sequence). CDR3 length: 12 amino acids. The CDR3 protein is CASSFLSYEQYF. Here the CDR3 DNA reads TGTGCCAGCAGCTTCCTCTCCTACGAGCAGTACTTC.

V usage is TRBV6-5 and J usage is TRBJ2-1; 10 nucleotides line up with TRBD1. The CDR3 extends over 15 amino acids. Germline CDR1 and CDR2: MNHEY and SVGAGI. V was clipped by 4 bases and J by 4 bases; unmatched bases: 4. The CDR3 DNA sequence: TGTGCCAGCAGTTCGACAGGGGGCAGGTACAATGAGCAGTTCTTC. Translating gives CASSSTGGRYNEQFF.

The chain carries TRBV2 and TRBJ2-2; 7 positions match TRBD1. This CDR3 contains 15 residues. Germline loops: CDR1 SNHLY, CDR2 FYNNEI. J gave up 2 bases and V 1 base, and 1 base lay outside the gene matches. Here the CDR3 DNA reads TGTGCCAGCAGTGAAGACAGGGGAAACACCGGGGAGCTGTTTTTT. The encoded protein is CASSEDRGNTGELFF.